This T cell receptor (beta chain) originates from a study of blood T cell repertoires in COVID-19. Overall study: Specimens from acute and convalescent COVID-19 originated in the United States, Italy and Spain. T cells, B-cell-depleted T cells, or PBMCs supplied cDNA or gDNA.

The CDR3 totals 15 residues. The ends were cut back, 0 bases at V and 4 bases at J, with 12 bases in the middle. Per germline, CDR1 LNHNV and CDR2 YYDKDF (reference sequence). In the study's own analysis: Nucleated cell number was recorded as an estimate derived from reference gene primer amplification. This table comes from immunoSEQ multiplex PCR, and its TCRdb copy is limited to in-frame clones, with some not included. D and trimming were read from the DNA, whereas the V and J calls and clone size are those reported in that table. The sample consists of 300,000 or so clones, approximately 89% of them appearing once.

The chain employs TRBV15 and TRBJ1-1; a weak D match, TRBD1 (6 bases). Specimen: peripheral blood. This TCR was sampled from a woman in her twenties or thirties who had recovered from COVID-19. This CDR3 reads CATSRDQEGGTEAFF. CDR3 nucleotides: TGTGCCACCAGCAGAGATCAGGAAGGGGGCACTGAAGCTTTCTTT.